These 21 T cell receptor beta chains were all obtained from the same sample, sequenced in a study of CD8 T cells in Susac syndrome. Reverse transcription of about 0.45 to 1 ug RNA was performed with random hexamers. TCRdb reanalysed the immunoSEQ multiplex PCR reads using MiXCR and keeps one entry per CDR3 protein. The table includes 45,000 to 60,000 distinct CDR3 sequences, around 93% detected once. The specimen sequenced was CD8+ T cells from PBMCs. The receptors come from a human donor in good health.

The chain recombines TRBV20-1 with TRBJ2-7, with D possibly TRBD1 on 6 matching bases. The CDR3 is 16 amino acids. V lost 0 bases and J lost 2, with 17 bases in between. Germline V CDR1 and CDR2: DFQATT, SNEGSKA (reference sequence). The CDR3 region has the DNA TGCAGTGCTAGAGATCCCCAGGGGACCCTTACCTACGAGCAGTACTTC. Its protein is CSARDPQGTLTYEQYF.

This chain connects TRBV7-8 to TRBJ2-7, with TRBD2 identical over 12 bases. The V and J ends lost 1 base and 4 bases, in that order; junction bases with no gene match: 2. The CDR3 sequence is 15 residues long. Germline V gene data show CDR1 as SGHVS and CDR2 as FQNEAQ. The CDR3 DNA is TGTGCCAGCAGCTTAGAGACTAGCGGGAGTTACGAGCAGTACTTC. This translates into CASSLETSGSYEQYF.

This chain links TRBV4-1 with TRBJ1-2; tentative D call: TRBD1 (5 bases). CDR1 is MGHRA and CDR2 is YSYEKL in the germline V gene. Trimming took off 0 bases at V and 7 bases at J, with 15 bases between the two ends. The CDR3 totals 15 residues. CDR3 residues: CASSQESGEGAGYTF. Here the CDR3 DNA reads TGCGCCAGCAGCCAAGAATCAGGAGAAGGGGCTGGCTACACCTTC.

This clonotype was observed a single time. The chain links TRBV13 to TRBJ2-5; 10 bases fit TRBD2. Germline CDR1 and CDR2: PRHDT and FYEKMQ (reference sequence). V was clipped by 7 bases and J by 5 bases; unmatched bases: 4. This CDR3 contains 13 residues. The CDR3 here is CASKAGGWETQYF. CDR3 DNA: TGTGCCAGCAAAGCGGGAGGGTGGGAGACCCAGTACTTC.

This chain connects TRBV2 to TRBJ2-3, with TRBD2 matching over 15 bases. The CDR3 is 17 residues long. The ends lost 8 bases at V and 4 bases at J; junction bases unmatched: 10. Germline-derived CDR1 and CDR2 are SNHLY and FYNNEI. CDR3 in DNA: TGTGCCAGCGGACTAGCGGGAGGGCCGGATACGGCAGATACGCAGTATTTT. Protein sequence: CASGLAGGPDTADTQYF.

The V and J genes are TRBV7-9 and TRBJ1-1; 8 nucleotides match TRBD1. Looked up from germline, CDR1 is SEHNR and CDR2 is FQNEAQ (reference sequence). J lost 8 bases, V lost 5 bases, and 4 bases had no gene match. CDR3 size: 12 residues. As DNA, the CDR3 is TGTGCCAGCAGCCTACAGGGGGAGGAAGCTTTCTTT. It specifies CASSLQGEEAFF.

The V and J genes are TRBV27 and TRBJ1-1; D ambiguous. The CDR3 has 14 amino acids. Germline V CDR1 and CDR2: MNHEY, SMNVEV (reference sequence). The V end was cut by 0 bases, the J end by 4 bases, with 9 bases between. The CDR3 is CASSLSSPSTEAFF. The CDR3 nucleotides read TGTGCCAGCAGTTTATCGAGCCCGAGCACTGAAGCTTTCTTT.

CDR3 loop: CSAGGGSGHEQYF. CDR3 sequence (DNA): TGCAGCGCGGGGGGGGGATCAGGCCACGAGCAGTACTTC. The chain links TRBV29-1 to TRBJ2-7, with TRBD2 matching over 8 bases. Germline values: CDR1 SQVTM, CDR2 ANQGSEA. CDR3 length: 13 residues. J was trimmed by 5 bases and V by 7 bases; bases with no gene match: 10.

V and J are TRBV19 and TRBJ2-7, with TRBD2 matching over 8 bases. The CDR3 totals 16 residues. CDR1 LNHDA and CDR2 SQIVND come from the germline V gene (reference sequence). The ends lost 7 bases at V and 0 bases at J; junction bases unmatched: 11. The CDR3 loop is CASNLLAGTSSYEQYF. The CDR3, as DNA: TGTGCCAGTAACCTTCTAGCCGGGACTAGCTCCTACGAGCAGTACTTC.

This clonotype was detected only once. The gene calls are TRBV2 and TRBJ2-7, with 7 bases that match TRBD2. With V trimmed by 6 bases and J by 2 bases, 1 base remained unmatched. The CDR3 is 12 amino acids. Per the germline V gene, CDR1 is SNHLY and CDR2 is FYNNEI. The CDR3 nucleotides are TGTGCCAGCAGCGGGGGGACCTACGAGCAGTACTTC. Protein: CASSGGTYEQYF.

The DNA for the CDR3 is TGTGCCAGCAGTCAAAAGCCGGGACAGTACTACGAGCAGTACTTC. This gives the protein CASSQKPGQYYEQYF. The chain combines TRBV3-1 with TRBJ2-7; the match to TRBD1 covers 7 bases. The CDR3 totals 15 residues. Per the germline V gene, CDR1 is LGHDT and CDR2 is YNNKEL (reference sequence). V gave up 6 bases and J gave up 3 bases; unmatched junction bases: 11.

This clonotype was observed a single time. The CDR3 sequence is CASSFRDRAYGYTF. In DNA, the CDR3 is TGTGCCAGCAGCTTTCGGGACAGGGCCTATGGCTACACCTTC. This chain connects TRBV7-9 to TRBJ1-2; TRBD1 matches at 9 bases. This CDR3 region has 14 residues. CDR1 SEHNR and CDR2 FQNEAQ come from the germline V gene (reference sequence). V trimming: 3 bases; J trimming: 4 bases; junction bases outside the gene matches: 3.

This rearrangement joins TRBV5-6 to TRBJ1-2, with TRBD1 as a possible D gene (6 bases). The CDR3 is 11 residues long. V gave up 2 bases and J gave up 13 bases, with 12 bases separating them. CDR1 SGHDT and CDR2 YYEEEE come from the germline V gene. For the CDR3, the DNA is TGTGCCAGCAGCTTAGGGGGGCAGGCCACCTTC. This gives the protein CASSLGGQATF.

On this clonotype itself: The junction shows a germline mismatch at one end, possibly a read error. CDR3 nucleotide sequence: TGTGCCTGGAGTTTACAGGGGAACGCTGAAGCTTTCTTT. Protein: CAWSLQGNAEAFF. The chain is built from TRBV30 and TRBJ1-1, with 7 bases aligning to TRBD1. CDR1 and CDR2 (germline): GTSNPN, SVGIG (reference sequence). The CDR3 runs to 13 residues. Full variable domain (missing parts from reference TRBV30 and TRBJ1-1): SQTIHQWPATLVQPVGSPLSLECTVEGTSNPNLYWYRQAAGRGLQLLFYSVGIGQISSEVPQNLSASRPQDRQFILSSKKLLLSDSGFYLCAWSLQGNAEAFFGQGTRLTVV.

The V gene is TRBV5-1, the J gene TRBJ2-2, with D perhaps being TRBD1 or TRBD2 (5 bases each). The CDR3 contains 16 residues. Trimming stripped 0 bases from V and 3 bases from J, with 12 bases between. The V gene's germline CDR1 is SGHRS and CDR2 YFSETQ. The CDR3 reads CASSLGDPIDTGELFF. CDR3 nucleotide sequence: TGCGCCAGCAGCTTGGGGGACCCGATTGACACCGGGGAGCTGTTTTTT.

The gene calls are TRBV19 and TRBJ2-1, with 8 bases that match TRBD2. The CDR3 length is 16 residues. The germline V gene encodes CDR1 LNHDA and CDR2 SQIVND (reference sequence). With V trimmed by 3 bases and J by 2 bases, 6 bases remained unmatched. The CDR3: CASSIYSGNPYNEQFF. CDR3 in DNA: TGTGCCAGTAGTATTTATAGCGGGAACCCCTACAATGAGCAGTTCTTC.

The CDR3 loop reads CASSLSPYGEQYF. In DNA form, the CDR3 reads TGTGCCAGCAGTCTCAGTCCCTATGGCGAGCAGTACTTC. J is TRBJ2-7 and V is TRBV6-5; unclear D gene. The V end lost 5 bases, the J end lost 6 bases, and 14 bases lay between the germline ends. Germline V gene lookup returns CDR1 MNHEY and CDR2 SVGAGI. The CDR3 has 13 amino acids.

CDR3 bases: TGTGCCAGCAGGACACCCCTAGCGGGAAGCGATGAGCAGTTCTTC. The encoded protein is CASRTPLAGSDEQFF. The chain joins TRBV12-3 or TRBV12-4 to TRBJ2-1; TRBD2 aligns across 9 bases. This CDR3 spans 15 amino acids. Trimming cost V 6 bases and J 8 bases; bases outside gene matches: 11.

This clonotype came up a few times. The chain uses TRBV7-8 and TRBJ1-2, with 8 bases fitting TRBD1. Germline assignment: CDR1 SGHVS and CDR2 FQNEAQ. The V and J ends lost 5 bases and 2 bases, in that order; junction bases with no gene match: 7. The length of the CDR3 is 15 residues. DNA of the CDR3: TGTGCCAGCAGCCAAACCGCAGGGGGCAACTATGGCTACACCTTC. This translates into CASSQTAGGNYGYTF.

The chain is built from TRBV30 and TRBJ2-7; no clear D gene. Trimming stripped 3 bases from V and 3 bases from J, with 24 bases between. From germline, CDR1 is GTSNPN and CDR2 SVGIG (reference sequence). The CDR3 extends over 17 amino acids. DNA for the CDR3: TGTGCCTGGAGCGCAGCTATTGGGCTTTTGGGGTACTACGAGCAGTACTTC. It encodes CAWSAAIGLLGYYEQYF.

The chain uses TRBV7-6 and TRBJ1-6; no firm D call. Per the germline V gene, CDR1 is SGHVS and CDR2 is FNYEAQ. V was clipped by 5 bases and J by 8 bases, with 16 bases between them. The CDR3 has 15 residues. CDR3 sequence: CASSLGDQRDSPLHF. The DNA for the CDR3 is TGTGCCAGCAGCCTAGGAGACCAAAGGGATTCACCCCTCCACTTT.